This T cell receptor beta chain comes out of a study of CD8 T cells in Susac syndrome (dated by TCRdb to between 2018 and 2021). About the full investigation: Repertoire sequencing was used to test whether CD8+ T cell activation and differentiation in Susac syndrome was antigen driven.

RNA was extracted using the RNeasy kit, and roughly 0.5 to 1 ug of the RNA was reverse transcribed with random hexamers. TCR beta CDR3 regions were amplified with the immunoSEQ multiplex PCR assay covering 54 Vbeta and 13 Jbeta segments. Bias from PCR amplification was corrected by using a synthetic template baseline for primer optimization and for computational correction. The published analysis was carried out like this. Only productive sequences were kept, with reads annotated to V, D and J genes according to IMGT and analyzed in immunoSEQ Analyzer. Clonality was calculated as one minus the Shannon entropy normalized by log2 of the number of productive unique sequences. For each patient and control, public and private clones were evaluated among the 100 most prevalent clones. Clones were defined as Susac-specific when absent from the healthy and MS cohorts, from about a thousand published viral clones and from other ImmuneACCESS disease sequences. Using fastp at Q25 and MiXCR, TCRdb reprocessed the public reads and kept productive beta chains. Here each entry gathers all rows of one CDR3 protein and keeps the most common genes and DNA. TCRdb assigned the V and J calls; the authors' analysis was not used. The sample records about 160,000 distinct CDR3 sequences, about 91% of which are singletons. The ten largest clones capture roughly 0.08% of the sample.

This clonotype was detected only once. Which antigen it targets is not known. Base qualities are not recorded, but no much larger clone differs from it by a single base. A single read is weak support. V is trimmed back by 2 bases and J by 4 bases, and the junction contains 7 bases that no gene match accounts for. CDR1 and CDR2, looked up from the germline V gene (reference sequence), are SGHNT and YYREEE. Measured from the cysteine to the phenylalanine, the CDR3 is 17 residues long. The entry retains the CDR3 DNA only, 51 bases that are in frame from base 1. High-throughput TCR beta sequencing profiled peripheral blood CD8+ and CD4+ T cells from healthy donors, Susac syndrome patients and multiple sclerosis patients. The healthy donors served as controls matched for age and sex. Bulk CD8+ and CD4+ T cells were purified magnetically by negative isolation, whereas CD8+ TEMRA cells were enriched by FACS. Blood was drawn into EDTA tubes, processed within 24 hours, and PBMCs were isolated by density gradient centrifugation. PBMCs intended for TCR sequencing were cryopreserved in liquid nitrogen and thawed later in a water bath at 37 degrees C. The sorted or isolated CD4+, CD8+ and CD8+ TEMRA cells had a purity of 90% or higher.

Study-level results and caveats: The number of individuals in the TCR sequencing and HLA analysis was acknowledged as relatively small.

The V gene is TRBV5-4 and the J gene is TRBJ2-2, with 11 middle bases fitting TRBD2. The origin of this receptor is a human donor in good health. Sequencing used CD4+ T cells from PBMCs. The CDR3 corresponds to CASSFAAGTSGTGELFF. The sequenced DNA is TGTGCCAGCAGCTTTGCCGCCGGGACTAGCGGCACCGGGGAGCTGTTTTTT.